A selection of T cell receptor beta chains follows, all from one sample in a study of early T cells in non-severe SARS-CoV-2 infection. TCRdb ran MiXCR on the 5' RACE reads and lists one entry per CDR3 protein. The sample contains about 59,000 distinct CDR3 sequences, roughly 13% of which appear only once. Here the sequenced sample was whole blood, taken at baseline. The receptor source for this set is an adult who was a healthcare worker with PCR-confirmed SARS-CoV-2 infection or an uninfected control (not recorded which). The CDR3 runs from the conserved cysteine through the conserved F or W. Fields, in order: J gene, clone size, D gene, V gene, CDR3 protein, CDR3 DNA. The D gene is left open where the match is weak. Rows may omit the clone size; those that give it use once, few, many or a size class.

>TRBJ2-1|.|TRBD1|TRBV29-1
CSVYRGRNEQFF
TGCAGCGTTTACAGGGGGAGGAATGAGCAGTTCTTC
>TRBJ2-2|few|TRBD1|TRBV7-8
CASSQVDRGETGELFF
TGTGCCAGCAGCCAGGTCGACAGGGGAGAAACCGGGGAGCTGTTTTTT
>TRBJ2-6|many|.|TRBV19
CASNPSQGGGANVLTF
TGTGCCAGTAACCCCTCCCAGGGTGGTGGGGCCAACGTCCTGACTTTC
>TRBJ1-6|many|.|TRBV21-1
CASSKAEKLDSGNSPLHF
TGTGCCAGCAGCAAAGCTGAAAAGCTGGACTCAGGGAATTCACCCCTCCACTTT
>TRBJ1-5|many|.|TRBV19
CASSSTGSHQPQHF
TGTGCCAGTAGTAGCACAGGGAGTCATCAGCCCCAGCATTTT
>TRBJ2-1|few|.|TRBV28
CASSGTPGHEQFF
TGTGCCAGCAGTGGGACCCCCGGGCATGAGCAGTTCTTC
>TRBJ1-1|many|.|TRBV7-9
CASSSPRGGRVDTEAFF
TGTGCCAGCAGCTCTCCCAGGGGCGGAAGGGTGGACACTGAAGCTTTCTTT
>TRBJ2-1|.|TRBD2|TRBV7-2
CASSLILAGGPYNEQFF
TGTGCCAGCAGCTTAATTTTGGCGGGGGGGCCTTACAATGAGCAGTTCTTC
>TRBJ2-3|.|TRBD2|TRBV20-1
CSARDPSGRTDTQYF
TGCAGTGCTAGAGACCCTAGCGGGAGAACAGATACGCAGTATTTT
>TRBJ2-1|.|.|TRBV19
CASSFWAANEQFF
TGTGCGAGTAGTTTCTGGGCAGCCAATGAGCAGTTCTTC
>TRBJ2-3|.|TRBD2|TRBV29-1
CSVATSDLWGTQYF
TGCAGCGTCGCGACTAGCGATCTATGGGGTACGCAGTATTTT
>TRBJ1-2|once|.|TRBV12-3/TRBV12-4
CASGVDGYTF
TGTGCCAGTGGCGTAGATGGCTACACCTTC
>TRBJ1-5|.|.|TRBV12-3/TRBV12-4
CASSPQGGSNQPQHF
TGTGCCAGCAGTCCCCAGGGAGGAAGCAATCAGCCCCAGCATTTT
>TRBJ2-1|.|.|TRBV5-8
CASSSPQGGRNEQFF
TGTGCCAGCAGCTCTCCTCAGGGGGGGAGGAATGAGCAGTTCTTC
>TRBJ2-2|few|.|TRBV7-3
CASALSGSGELFF
TGTGCCAGTGCCCTCAGCGGGTCCGGGGAGCTGTTTTTT
>TRBJ2-3|few|.|TRBV30
CAWSIRETQYF
TGTGCCTGGAGTATAAGGGAGACGCAGTATTTT
>TRBJ1-1|.|.|TRBV10-1
CASSANPGGTEAFF
TGCGCCAGCAGTGCAAACCCCGGGGGCACTGAAGCTTTCTTT
>TRBJ2-1|.|.|TRBV7-3
CASSTDQGGSEQFF
TGTGCCAGCAGCACCGATCAGGGGGGGTCTGAGCAGTTCTTC
>TRBJ2-2|.|.|TRBV12-3/TRBV12-4
CASSRDSIGELFF
TGTGCCAGCAGTCGGGACTCGATCGGGGAGCTGTTTTTT
>TRBJ2-5|.|.|TRBV5-1
CASSTGLEETQYF
TGCGCCAGCAGCACCGGACTGGAAGAGACCCAGTACTTC
>TRBJ2-7|few|.|TRBV5-1
CASSLAPAYEQYF
TGCGCCAGCAGCTTGGCGCCCGCCTACGAGCAGTACTTC
>TRBJ2-1|few|TRBD1|TRBV29-1
CSVPYSSGTAMNNEQFF
TGCAGCGTACCCTACAGTTCCGGGACAGCGATGAACAATGAGCAGTTCTTC
>TRBJ2-2|few|TRBD2|TRBV19
CAARGGRAGELFF
TGTGCCGCACGCGGGGGGAGGGCCGGGGAGCTGTTTTTT
>TRBJ1-3|many|.|TRBV7-2
CASSLVGSSGNTIYF
TGTGCCAGCAGCTTAGTCGGCAGCTCTGGAAACACCATATATTTT
>TRBJ2-7|few|.|TRBV7-8
CASSLRRNSYEQYF
TGTGCCAGCAGCTTAAGACGGAACTCCTACGAGCAGTACTTC
>TRBJ2-2|few|TRBD2|TRBV10-3
CAITSGESTGELFF
TGTGCCATCACTAGCGGGGAAAGCACCGGGGAGCTGTTTTTT
>TRBJ1-2|many|.|TRBV9
CASSARRAGRNYGYTF
TGTGCCAGCAGCGCACGGAGGGCAGGGCGGAACTATGGCTACACCTTC
>TRBJ1-5|.|.|TRBV15
CATSVEQGQPQHF
TGTGCCACCAGCGTTGAGCAGGGTCAGCCCCAGCATTTT
>TRBJ2-7|.|.|TRBV28
CASSLSRTRSSYEQYF
TGTGCCAGCAGTCTGTCTCGGACGCGGAGCTCCTACGAGCAGTACTTC
>TRBJ2-7|.|.|TRBV3-1
CASSQVGGYEQYF
TGTGCCAGCAGCCAAGTAGGCGGCTACGAGCAGTACTTC
>TRBJ2-7|.|.|TRBV10-3
CAISVDSYYEQYF
TGTGCCATCAGTGTCGACAGCTACTACGAGCAGTACTTC
>TRBJ2-5|many|.|TRBV7-6
CASSSLGPRQETQYF
TGTGCCAGCAGCTCACTGGGCCCGAGACAAGAGACCCAGTACTTC
>TRBJ2-3|few|.|TRBV2
CASSEEPQSGTDTQYF
TGTGCCAGCAGTGAAGAGCCGCAGTCCGGGACAGATACGCAGTATTTT
>TRBJ2-3|few|.|TRBV7-9
CASSRDTQYF
TGTGCCAGCAGCCGGGATACGCAGTATTTT
>TRBJ2-5|.|TRBD1|TRBV7-2
CASSLAGQGRAQYF
TGTGCCAGCAGCTTAGCGGGACAGGGGAGAGCCCAGTACTTC
>TRBJ1-1|many|TRBD1|TRBV27
CASSLRGGIEAFF
TGTGCCAGCAGTTTAAGAGGGGGCATTGAAGCTTTCTTT
>TRBJ1-1|.|.|TRBV10-3
CAISGTVSTEAFF
TGTGCCATCAGTGGGACAGTGTCGACTGAAGCTTTCTTT
>TRBJ1-3|.|.|TRBV6-1
CASRTSRSGNTIYF
TGTGCCAGCAGGACCTCCCGATCAGGAAACACCATATATTTT
>TRBJ2-5|few|.|TRBV7-8
CASTHSDFQETQYF
TGTGCCAGCACGCACTCGGACTTCCAAGAGACCCAGTACTTC
>TRBJ2-7|.|TRBD2|TRBV11-2
CASSLERDGGSEQYF
TGTGCCAGCAGCTTGGAGAGGGACGGGGGGTCCGAGCAGTACTTC
>TRBJ2-1|few|TRBD2|TRBV20-1
CSVLSGSSYNEQFF
TGCAGTGTTTTAAGCGGGAGCTCCTACAATGAGCAGTTCTTC
>TRBJ1-1|.|TRBD1|TRBV7-9
CASSQRQGMNTEAFF
TGTGCCAGCAGCCAAAGACAGGGGATGAACACTGAAGCTTTCTTT
>TRBJ2-7|.|.|TRBV4-1
CASSQAPADSYEQYF
TGCGCCAGCAGCCAAGCTCCCGCGGATTCCTACGAGCAGTACTTC